This T cell receptor beta chain stems from a study of Graves' ophthalmopathy and Graves' hyperthyroidism. General study findings and limits: A 13-signature model separated ophthalmopathy from stable hyperthyroidism, reaching 87.88% sensitivity and almost 82% specificity cross-validated.

This clonotype has a count of ten or more. Antigen specificity is unknown. This CDR3 contains 14 residues. Germline V lookup: CDR1 SGDLS, CDR2 YYNGEE. Trimming stripped 0 bases from V and 0 bases from J, with 7 bases between. CDR3 regions of TCR beta were amplified from RNA transcripts. The authors performed first-round RT-PCR with HTBI primers and then a second-round multiplex PCR. TCRdb re-called the multiplex PCR reads with MiXCR, one entry per CDR3 protein. The table has around 600,000 distinct CDR3 sequences, about two fifths seen once. In donors with ophthalmopathy, activity was moderate-to-severe, with CAS ≥3, NOSPECS ≥4 and duration under 3 months. Patients with other autoimmune diseases, uncontrolled infections, pregnancy or lactation were excluded. Patients were diagnosed from clinical symptoms, serum thyroxine, TRAb, thyroid ultrasound and orbital computed tomography.

The chain uses TRBV9 and TRBJ2-7, with D hard to call. This TCR was recovered from an adult man with Graves' ophthalmopathy. Sequences were obtained from peripheral blood. CDR3 sequence (DNA): TGTGCCAGCAGCGTAGGGGCGAGCTCCTACGAGCAGTACTTC. Its translation: CASSVGASSYEQYF. Drawing the rest from reference TRBV9 and TRBJ2-7, the complete variable domain is DSGVTQTPKHLITATGQRVTLRCSPRSGDLSVYWYQQSLDQGLQFLIQYYNGEERAKGNILERFSAQQFPDLHSELNLSSLELGDSALYFCASSVGASSYEQYFGPGTRLTVT.